These T cell receptor beta chains were read from a single sample in a study of T-cell memory formation after mild COVID-19. One entry per CDR3 protein results from TCRdb running MiXCR on the 5' RACE reads. This sample has 550,000 to 600,000 distinct CDR3 sequences, with about 20% found just once. The material sequenced was PBMCs or a T cell subset sorted from them (not recorded which). The receptor set was obtained from an adult woman who had mild COVID-19 (a few samples of this study predate the infection). Cell type and time point are not known. CDR3s leave out the opening cysteine and the closing phenylalanine or tryptophan.

CDR3aa: ASSQGTQETQY
v_gene: TRBV5-6
j_gene: TRBJ2-5

CDR3aa: SAKGNGVTGELF
v_gene: TRBV20-1
j_gene: TRBJ2-2

CDR3aa: ASSNQGLGNEQY
v_gene: TRBV3-1
j_gene: TRBJ2-7

CDR3aa: ASSNSGGIQETQY
v_gene: TRBV11-2
j_gene: TRBJ2-5

CDR3aa: ATSTGRFTDTQY
v_gene: TRBV24-1
j_gene: TRBJ2-3

CDR3aa: ASSLDRISNTEAF
v_gene: TRBV5-1
j_gene: TRBJ1-1

CDR3aa: ASSGTGPYKIYEQY
v_gene: TRBV21-1
j_gene: TRBJ2-7

CDR3aa: ASTYREADTQY
v_gene: TRBV5-1
j_gene: TRBJ2-3

CDR3aa: ASSQGFTHYEQY
v_gene: TRBV4-2
j_gene: TRBJ2-7

CDR3aa: ASSYSKTVLSTDTQY
v_gene: TRBV6-2/TRBV6-3
j_gene: TRBJ2-3

CDR3aa: ASSQRGAGELF
v_gene: TRBV13
j_gene: TRBJ2-2

CDR3aa: ASSLVGTGAYEQY
v_gene: TRBV5-1
j_gene: TRBJ2-7

CDR3aa: SASPRGLNQPQH
v_gene: TRBV20-1
j_gene: TRBJ1-5

CDR3aa: ASSLRSLASNYGYT
v_gene: TRBV12-3/TRBV12-4
j_gene: TRBJ1-2

CDR3aa: ASSPYSGAQY
v_gene: TRBV7-9
j_gene: TRBJ2-5

CDR3aa: ASSFEGASEAF
v_gene: TRBV27
j_gene: TRBJ1-1

CDR3aa: SASRRGGRELF
v_gene: TRBV20-1
j_gene: TRBJ2-2

CDR3aa: ASSFGQGRETQY
v_gene: TRBV7-9
j_gene: TRBJ2-5

CDR3aa: ASSRQGSGGELF
v_gene: TRBV7-2
j_gene: TRBJ2-2

CDR3aa: ASSFLEGDTQY
v_gene: TRBV12-3/TRBV12-4
j_gene: TRBJ2-3

CDR3aa: ASSTDIMNTEAF
v_gene: TRBV3-1
j_gene: TRBJ1-1

CDR3aa: ASSEGSSATRTQF
v_gene: TRBV6-1
j_gene: TRBJ2-1

CDR3aa: ASSGQGASIEQY
v_gene: TRBV12-3/TRBV12-4
j_gene: TRBJ2-7

CDR3aa: ASSAKDRGGPVLPGELF
v_gene: TRBV5-4
j_gene: TRBJ2-2

CDR3aa: AWRGEGTSRYNEQF
v_gene: TRBV30
j_gene: TRBJ2-1

CDR3aa: ASSKVIAGLTYEQY
v_gene: TRBV4-3
j_gene: TRBJ2-7

CDR3aa: ASSPRSSGRASYNEQF
v_gene: TRBV18
j_gene: TRBJ2-1

CDR3aa: AQGGVVGGELF
v_gene: TRBV7-9
j_gene: TRBJ2-2

CDR3aa: SAPRSHTQY
v_gene: TRBV20-1
j_gene: TRBJ2-3

CDR3aa: ASSEQGARPSSYEQY
v_gene: TRBV25-1
j_gene: TRBJ2-7

CDR3aa: ASSPLWDTQY
v_gene: TRBV7-9
j_gene: TRBJ2-3

CDR3aa: ATKAGEAGEDSTDTQY
v_gene: TRBV24-1
j_gene: TRBJ2-3

CDR3aa: SARGTVEGPMNTEAF
v_gene: TRBV20-1
j_gene: TRBJ1-1

CDR3aa: ASSQDLGQASGYT
v_gene: TRBV4-3
j_gene: TRBJ1-2

CDR3aa: ASSADRAGNQPQH
v_gene: TRBV7-9
j_gene: TRBJ1-5

CDR3aa: SAPKTGPDTEAF
v_gene: TRBV20-1
j_gene: TRBJ1-1

CDR3aa: ASTAPGRNTEAF
v_gene: TRBV7-9
j_gene: TRBJ1-1

CDR3aa: ASSQDNHEQF
v_gene: TRBV4-1
j_gene: TRBJ2-1

CDR3aa: ASSQRSYEQY
v_gene: TRBV3-1
j_gene: TRBJ2-7

CDR3aa: ASGLWVEGSETQY
v_gene: TRBV12-5
j_gene: TRBJ2-5

CDR3aa: ASSFLTGVGDYGYT
v_gene: TRBV5-6
j_gene: TRBJ1-2

CDR3aa: ASSLWGNTEAF
v_gene: TRBV5-1
j_gene: TRBJ1-1

CDR3aa: AISEKGPAGYT
v_gene: TRBV10-3
j_gene: TRBJ1-2

CDR3aa: ASSIFNGYT
v_gene: TRBV6-2/TRBV6-3
j_gene: TRBJ1-2

CDR3aa: ASSQDSTSHVMGELF
v_gene: TRBV4-1
j_gene: TRBJ2-2

CDR3aa: ASSRTGGNTEAF
v_gene: TRBV4-1
j_gene: TRBJ1-1

CDR3aa: ASSLEGGSYNEQF
v_gene: TRBV5-4
j_gene: TRBJ2-1

CDR3aa: ASSLEGTGRGYTEAF
v_gene: TRBV7-9
j_gene: TRBJ1-1

CDR3aa: ASSSVLAGGQNEQF
v_gene: TRBV7-8
j_gene: TRBJ2-1

CDR3aa: ASSYRQGQVNTEAF
v_gene: TRBV18
j_gene: TRBJ1-1

CDR3aa: ASSVGDRGLGTEAF
v_gene: TRBV9
j_gene: TRBJ1-1

CDR3aa: ATSDSGRSYNEQF
v_gene: TRBV24-1
j_gene: TRBJ2-1

CDR3aa: ASSQATLAGGNEQY
v_gene: TRBV16
j_gene: TRBJ2-7

CDR3aa: ASQPSPGTEQF
v_gene: TRBV7-2
j_gene: TRBJ2-1

CDR3aa: ASSLAEGQGADTEAF
v_gene: TRBV5-1
j_gene: TRBJ1-1

CDR3aa: AWSVRVGVNPAYEQY
v_gene: TRBV30
j_gene: TRBJ2-7

CDR3aa: ASSPTLVTEAF
v_gene: TRBV12-3/TRBV12-4
j_gene: TRBJ1-1

CDR3aa: ASSLGLADADTQY
v_gene: TRBV7-9
j_gene: TRBJ2-3

CDR3aa: ASKPQSQTQY
v_gene: TRBV7-6
j_gene: TRBJ2-5

CDR3aa: ASSLRNRVGKETQY
v_gene: TRBV5-5
j_gene: TRBJ2-5